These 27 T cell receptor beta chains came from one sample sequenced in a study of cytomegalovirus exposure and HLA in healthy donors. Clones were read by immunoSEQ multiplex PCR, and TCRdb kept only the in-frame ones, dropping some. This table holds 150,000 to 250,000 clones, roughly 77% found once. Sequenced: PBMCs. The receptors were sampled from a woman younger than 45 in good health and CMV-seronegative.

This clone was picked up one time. The CDR3 reads CASSPPSYRSNEQFF. Here the CDR3 DNA reads TGTGCCAGCTCACCACCTAGTTACAGGTCGAATGAGCAGTTCTTC. The chain recombines TRBV18 with TRBJ2-1; a weak D match, TRBD1 (5 bases). V gave up 0 bases and J gave up 7 bases, with 13 bases separating them. This CDR3 has 15 residues. CDR1 KGHSH and CDR2 LQKENI come from the germline V gene.

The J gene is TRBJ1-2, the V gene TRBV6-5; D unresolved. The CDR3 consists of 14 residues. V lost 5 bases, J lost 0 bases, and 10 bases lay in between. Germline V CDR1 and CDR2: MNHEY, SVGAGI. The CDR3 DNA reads TGTGCCAGCAGTAAAATTCATCCTAACTATGGCTACACCTTC. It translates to CASSKIHPNYGYTF.

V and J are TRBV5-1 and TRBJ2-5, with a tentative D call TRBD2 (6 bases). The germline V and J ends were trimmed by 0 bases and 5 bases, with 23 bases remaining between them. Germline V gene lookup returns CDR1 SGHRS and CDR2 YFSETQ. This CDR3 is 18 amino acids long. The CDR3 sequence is CASSLEQVMAGKFETQYF. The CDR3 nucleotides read TGCGCCAGCAGCTTGGAGCAGGTCATGGCGGGGAAGTTTGAGACCCAGTACTTC.

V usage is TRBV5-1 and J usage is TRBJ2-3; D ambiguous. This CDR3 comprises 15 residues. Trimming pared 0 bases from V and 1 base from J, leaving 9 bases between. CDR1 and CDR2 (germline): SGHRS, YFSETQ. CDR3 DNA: TGCGCCAGCAGCTTGGGTGGCCCTGGCACAGATACGCAGTATTTT. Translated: CASSLGGPGTDTQYF.

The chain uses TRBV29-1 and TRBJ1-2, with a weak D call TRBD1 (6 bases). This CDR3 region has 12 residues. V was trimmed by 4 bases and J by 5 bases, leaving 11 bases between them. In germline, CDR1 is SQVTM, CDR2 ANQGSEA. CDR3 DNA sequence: TGCAGCGTTGGGACAGAAGGATATGGCTACACCTTC. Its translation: CSVGTEGYGYTF.

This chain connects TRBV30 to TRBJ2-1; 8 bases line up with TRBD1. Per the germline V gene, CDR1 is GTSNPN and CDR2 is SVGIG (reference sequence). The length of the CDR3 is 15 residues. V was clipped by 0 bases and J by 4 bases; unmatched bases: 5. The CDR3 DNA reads TGTGCCTGGAGTGTACGTCAGGGGGCATACAATGAGCAGTTCTTC. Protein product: CAWSVRQGAYNEQFF.

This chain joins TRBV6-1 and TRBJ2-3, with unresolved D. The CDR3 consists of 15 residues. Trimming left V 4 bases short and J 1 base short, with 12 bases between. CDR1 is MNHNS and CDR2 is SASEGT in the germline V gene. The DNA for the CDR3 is TGTGCCAGCAGTGGGAAGGAGTGGGGCACAGATACGCAGTATTTT. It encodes CASSGKEWGTDTQYF.

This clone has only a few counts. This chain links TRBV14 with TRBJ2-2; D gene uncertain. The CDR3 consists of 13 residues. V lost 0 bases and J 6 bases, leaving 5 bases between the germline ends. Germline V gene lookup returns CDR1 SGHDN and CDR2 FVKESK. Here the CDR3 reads CASSQDLSGELFF. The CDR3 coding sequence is TGTGCCAGCAGCCAAGATCTTTCCGGGGAGCTGTTTTTT.

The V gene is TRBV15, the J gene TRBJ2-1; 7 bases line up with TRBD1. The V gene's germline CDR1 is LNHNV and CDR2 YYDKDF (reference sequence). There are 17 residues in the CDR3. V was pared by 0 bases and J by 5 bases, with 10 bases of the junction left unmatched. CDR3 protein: CATSREPGGATNNEQFF. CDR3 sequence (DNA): TGTGCCACCAGCAGAGAACCAGGGGGAGCGACCAACAATGAGCAGTTCTTC.

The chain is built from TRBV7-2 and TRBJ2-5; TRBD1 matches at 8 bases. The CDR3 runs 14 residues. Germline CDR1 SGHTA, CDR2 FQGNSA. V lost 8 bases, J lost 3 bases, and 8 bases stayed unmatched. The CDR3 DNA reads TGTGCCAGCGCCACGCCGACAGGGGAAGAGACCCAGTACTTC. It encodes CASATPTGEETQYF.

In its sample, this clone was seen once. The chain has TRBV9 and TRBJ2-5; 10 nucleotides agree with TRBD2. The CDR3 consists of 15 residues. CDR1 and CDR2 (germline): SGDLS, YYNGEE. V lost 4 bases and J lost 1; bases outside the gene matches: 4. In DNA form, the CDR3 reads TGTGCCAGCAGCCTCCAGCGGGGGGGCCAAGAGACCCAGTACTTC. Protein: CASSLQRGGQETQYF. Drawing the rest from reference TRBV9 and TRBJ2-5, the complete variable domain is DSGVTQTPKHLITATGQRVTLRCSPRSGDLSVYWYQQSLDQGLQFLIQYYNGEERAKGNILERFSAQQFPDLHSELNLSSLELGDSALYFCASSLQRGGQETQYFGPGTRLLVL.

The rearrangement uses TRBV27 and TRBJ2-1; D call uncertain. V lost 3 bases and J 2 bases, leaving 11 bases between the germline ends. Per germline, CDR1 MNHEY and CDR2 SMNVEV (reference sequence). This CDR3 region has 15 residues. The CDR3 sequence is CASSFLTPTYNEQFF. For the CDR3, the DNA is TGTGCCAGCAGTTTCTTGACTCCTACCTACAATGAGCAGTTCTTC.

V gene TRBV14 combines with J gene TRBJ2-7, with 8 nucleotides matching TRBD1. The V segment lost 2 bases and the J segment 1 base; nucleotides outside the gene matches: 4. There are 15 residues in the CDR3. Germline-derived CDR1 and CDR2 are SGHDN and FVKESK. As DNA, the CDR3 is TGTGCCAGCAGCCAATGGACAGGGTATTCCTACGAGCAGTACTTC. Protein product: CASSQWTGYSYEQYF.

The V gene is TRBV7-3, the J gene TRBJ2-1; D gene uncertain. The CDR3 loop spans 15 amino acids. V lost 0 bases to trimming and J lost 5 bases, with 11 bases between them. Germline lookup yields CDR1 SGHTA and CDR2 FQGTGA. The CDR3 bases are TGTGCCAGCAGCTTAACGGCTCGCCGTCACAATGAGCAGTTCTTC. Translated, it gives CASSLTARRHNEQFF.

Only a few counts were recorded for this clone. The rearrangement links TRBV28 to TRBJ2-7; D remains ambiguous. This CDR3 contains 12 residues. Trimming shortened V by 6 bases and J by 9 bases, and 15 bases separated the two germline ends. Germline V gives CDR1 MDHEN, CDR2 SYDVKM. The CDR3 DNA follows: TGTGCCAGCAGCCCGCTGAGGCGTGGGCAGTACTTC. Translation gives CASSPLRRGQYF.

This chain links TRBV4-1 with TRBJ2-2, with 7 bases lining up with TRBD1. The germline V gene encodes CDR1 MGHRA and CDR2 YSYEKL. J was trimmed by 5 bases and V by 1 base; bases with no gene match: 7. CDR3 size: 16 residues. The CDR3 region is CASSQVRTGVTGELFF. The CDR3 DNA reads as TGCGCCAGCAGCCAAGTTCGCACAGGGGTGACCGGGGAGCTGTTTTTT.

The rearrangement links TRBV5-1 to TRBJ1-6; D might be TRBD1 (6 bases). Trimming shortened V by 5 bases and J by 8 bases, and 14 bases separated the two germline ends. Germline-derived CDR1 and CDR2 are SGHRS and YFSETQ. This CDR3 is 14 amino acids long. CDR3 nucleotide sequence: TGCGCCAGCAGTTTTCAGGGGATCGATTCACCCCTCCACTTT. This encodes CASSFQGIDSPLHF.

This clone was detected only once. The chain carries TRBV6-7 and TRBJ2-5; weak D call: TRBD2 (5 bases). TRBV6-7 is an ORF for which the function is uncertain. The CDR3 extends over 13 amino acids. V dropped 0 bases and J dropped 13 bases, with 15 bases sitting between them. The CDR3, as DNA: TGTGCCAGCAGTTACTCGTGTAGGACTGGAGGGTACTTC. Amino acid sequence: CASSYSCRTGGYF.

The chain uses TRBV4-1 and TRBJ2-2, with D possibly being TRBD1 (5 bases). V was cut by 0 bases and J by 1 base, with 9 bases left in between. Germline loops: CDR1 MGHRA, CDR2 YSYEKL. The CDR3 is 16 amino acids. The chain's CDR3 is CASSQDRQQNTGELFF. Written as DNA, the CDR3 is TGCGCCAGCAGCCAAGACAGACAGCAGAACACCGGGGAGCTGTTTTTT.

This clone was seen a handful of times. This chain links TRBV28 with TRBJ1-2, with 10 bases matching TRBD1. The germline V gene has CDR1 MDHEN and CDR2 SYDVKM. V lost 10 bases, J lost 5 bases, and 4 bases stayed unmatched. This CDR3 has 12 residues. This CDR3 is CATMGQGYGYTF. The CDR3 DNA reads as TGTGCCACCATGGGACAGGGGTATGGCTACACCTTC.

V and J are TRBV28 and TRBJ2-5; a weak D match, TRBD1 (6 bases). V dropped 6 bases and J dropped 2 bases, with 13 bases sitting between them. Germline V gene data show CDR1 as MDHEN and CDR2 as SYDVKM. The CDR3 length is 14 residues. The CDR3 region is CASSQGQLQETQYF. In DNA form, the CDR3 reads TGTGCCAGCAGCCAGGGACAACTACAAGAGACCCAGTACTTC. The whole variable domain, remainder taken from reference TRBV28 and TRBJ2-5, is DVKVTQSSRYLVKRTGEKVFLECVQDMDHENMFWYRQDPGLGLRLIYFSYDVKMKEKGDIPEGYSVSREKKERFSLILESASTNQTSMYLCASSQGQLQETQYFGPGTRLLVL.

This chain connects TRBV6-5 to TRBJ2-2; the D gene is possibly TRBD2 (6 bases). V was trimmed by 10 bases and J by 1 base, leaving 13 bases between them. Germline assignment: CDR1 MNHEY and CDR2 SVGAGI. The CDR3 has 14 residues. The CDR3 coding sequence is TGTGCCACCCGTCCAGCGGGGAACACCGGGGAGCTGTTTTTT. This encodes CATRPAGNTGELFF.

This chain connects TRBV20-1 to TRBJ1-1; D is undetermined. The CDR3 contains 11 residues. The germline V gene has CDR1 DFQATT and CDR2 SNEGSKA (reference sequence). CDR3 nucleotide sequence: TGCAGGGCACATGGCGGCACTGAAGCTTTCTTT. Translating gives CRAHGGTEAFF.

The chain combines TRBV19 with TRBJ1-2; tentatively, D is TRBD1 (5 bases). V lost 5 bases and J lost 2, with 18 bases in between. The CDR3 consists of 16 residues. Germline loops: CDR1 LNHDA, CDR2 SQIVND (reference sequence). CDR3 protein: CASSLTRGRGNYGYTF. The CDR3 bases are TGTGCCAGTAGTCTTACCCGGGGGAGGGGCAACTATGGCTACACCTTC.

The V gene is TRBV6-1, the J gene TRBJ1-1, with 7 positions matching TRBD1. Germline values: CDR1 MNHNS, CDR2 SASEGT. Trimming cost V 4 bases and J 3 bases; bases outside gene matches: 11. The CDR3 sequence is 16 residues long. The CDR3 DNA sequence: TGTGCCAGCAGTGGACGGACAGGTCTAACCGACACTGAAGCTTTCTTT. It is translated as CASSGRTGLTDTEAFF.

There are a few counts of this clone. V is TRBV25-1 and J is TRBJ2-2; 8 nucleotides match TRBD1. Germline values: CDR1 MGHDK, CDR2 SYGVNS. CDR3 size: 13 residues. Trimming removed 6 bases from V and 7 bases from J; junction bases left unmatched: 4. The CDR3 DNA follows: TGTGCCAGCAGGCCGGGACAGGTCGGGGAGCTGTTTTTT. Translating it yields CASRPGQVGELFF.

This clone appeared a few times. The CDR3 sequence: CASSEETQYF. The CDR3, as DNA: TGTGCCAGCTCAGAAGAGACCCAGTACTTC. The V call is TRBV2, the J call TRBJ2-5, with unresolved D. The germline V gene encodes CDR1 SNHLY and CDR2 FYNNEI. The CDR3 consists of 10 residues. Trimming removed 8 bases from V and 3 bases from J, with 4 bases in between.